A single sample gave rise to the 32 T cell receptor beta chains below, sequenced in a study of beta chain features in type 1 diabetes listed by TCRdb under 2018. Libraries came from the immunoSEQ multiplex PCR assay. The entire isolated RNA was reverse transcribed using the High Capacity cDNA Reverse Transcription Kit, and thus expressed TCRB transcripts were sequenced. This immuneACCESS table, as held by TCRdb, lists in-frame sequences with V and J called but not all clones. Of the missing ones, under half trace to an unresolved V gene in checked studies; the others have no known cause. For this sample the table gives some 400,000 clones, of which roughly 15% were detected only once. The ten largest clones take up approximately 0.02% of the sample. The sample comprised naive CD4+ T cells from blood. The cell subset or site label, read with the paper, signifies: true naive CD4+ T cells. The receptor set was obtained from a woman younger than 35 in good health.

There are a few counts of this clone. The gene calls are TRBV18 and TRBJ2-1; TRBD2 matches 8 bases. CDR3 size: 16 residues. With 2 bases clipped from V and 5 bases from J, the junction kept 8 bases outside the gene matches. CDR1 and CDR2 from the germline V gene are KGHSH and LQKENI. CDR3 sequence reads: CASSPGFAGGDNEQFF. The CDR3 DNA is TGTGCCAGCTCACCAGGCTTCGCGGGAGGAGACAATGAGCAGTTCTTC.

This clone came up a few times. This chain links TRBV7-2 with TRBJ2-3, with TRBD2 matching 8 bases. This CDR3 has 17 residues. The V and J ends lost 5 bases and 4 bases, in that order; junction bases with no gene match: 14. Germline CDR1 and CDR2: SGHTA and FQGNSA. Written as DNA, the CDR3 is TGTGCCAGCAGCCAACCGCCTAATAGCGGGACCGCAGATACGCAGTATTTT. This gives the protein CASSQPPNSGTADTQYF.

The genes are TRBV4-1 and TRBJ2-1; 11 positions match TRBD1. The length of the CDR3 is 16 residues. Germline CDR1 is MGHRA and CDR2 is YSYEKL. V trimming: 4 bases; J trimming: 9 bases; junction bases outside the gene matches: 11. As DNA, the CDR3 is TGCGCCAGCAGCCCTGGCGTGGGACAGGGGGTTAGTGAGCAGTTCTTC. As protein: CASSPGVGQGVSEQFF.

The chain recombines TRBV28 with TRBJ1-1; TRBD1 is a possible D gene (6 bases). In germline, CDR1 is MDHEN, CDR2 SYDVKM. The CDR3 is 15 amino acids. V shed 1 base and J shed 4 bases, with 13 bases lying between them. CDR3 region: CASSLFGGQSTEAFF. The CDR3 DNA is TGTGCCAGCAGTTTATTCGGGGGGCAAAGCACTGAAGCTTTCTTT.

This chain uses TRBV5-6 with TRBJ2-7; 10 nucleotides align to TRBD2. The CDR3 is 16 amino acids. From germline, CDR1 is SGHDT and CDR2 YYEEEE. V was clipped by 4 bases and J by 6 bases; unmatched bases: 13. This chain's CDR3 is CASSIRPSGRIGEQYF. DNA for the CDR3: TGTGCCAGCAGCATACGTCCTAGCGGGAGAATCGGCGAGCAGTACTTC. The whole variable domain, remainder taken from reference TRBV5-6 and TRBJ2-7, is DAGVTQSPTHLIKTRGQQVTLRCSPKSGHDTVSWYQQALGQGPQFIFQYYEEEERQRGNFPDRFSGHQFPNYSSELNVNALLLGDSALYLCASSIRPSGRIGEQYFGPGTRLTVT.

Only a few counts were recorded for this clone. The rearrangement links TRBV4-1 to TRBJ2-1, with 11 positions matching TRBD2. The CDR3 has 16 residues. J was trimmed by 6 bases and V by 2 bases; bases with no gene match: 6. Germline V gene lookup returns CDR1 MGHRA and CDR2 YSYEKL. In DNA, the CDR3 is TGCGCCAGCAGCCAAAGCGTAGCGGGAGGGCCCAATGAGCAGTTCTTC. Translating gives CASSQSVAGGPNEQFF.

This clone has just a few counts. V usage is TRBV7-2 and J usage is TRBJ2-3; 10 nucleotides align to TRBD1. The CDR3 consists of 14 residues. With 6 bases clipped from V and 6 bases from J, the junction kept 6 bases outside the gene matches. Germline CDR1 reads SGHTA; CDR2 reads FQGNSA. The DNA for the CDR3 is TGTGCCAGCAGGGAGGGACAGGGGATTGATACGCAGTATTTT. This codes for CASREGQGIDTQYF.

This clone was detected a few times. The V call is TRBV18, the J call TRBJ1-1, with 8 positions matching TRBD1. V was pared by 3 bases and J by 3 bases, with 9 bases of the junction left unmatched. Germline V CDR1 and CDR2: KGHSH, LQKENI. The CDR3 spans 16 residues. CDR3 residues: CASSPSFRGLDTEAFF. The DNA of the CDR3 is TGTGCCAGCTCACCCTCCTTCAGGGGGCTGGACACTGAAGCTTTCTTT.

The V gene is TRBV6-5, the J gene TRBJ1-1; tentative D call: TRBD1 (5 bases). This CDR3 has 13 amino acids. V lost 8 bases and J lost 4, with 14 bases in between. The germline V gene has CDR1 MNHEY and CDR2 SVGAGI. The CDR3 protein is CASALQVRTEAFF. The CDR3, as DNA: TGTGCCAGCGCCTTACAGGTTCGCACTGAAGCTTTCTTT.

CDR3 residues: CASSPNRVLNTEAFF. The CDR3 DNA reads TGTGCCAGCAGCCCCAACAGGGTTTTGAACACTGAAGCTTTCTTT. The gene calls are TRBV7-3 and TRBJ1-1, with D perhaps TRBD1 (6 bases). V was shortened by 5 bases and J by 0 bases, with 13 bases between the two germline ends. CDR1 is SGHTA and CDR2 is FQGTGA in the germline V gene. This CDR3 has 15 amino acids.

This chain connects TRBV9 to TRBJ1-5; 9 nucleotides agree with TRBD1. Germline V gives CDR1 SGDLS, CDR2 YYNGEE. V dropped 0 bases and J dropped 3; count of bases not matched to a gene: 7. The CDR3 covers 17 residues. The CDR3 protein is CASSVGRGQGDNQPQHF. In DNA form, the CDR3 reads TGTGCCAGCAGCGTAGGGAGGGGACAGGGTGACAATCAGCCCCAGCATTTT. The full variable domain, with the rest looked up from reference TRBV9 and TRBJ1-5, is DSGVTQTPKHLITATGQRVTLRCSPRSGDLSVYWYQQSLDQGLQFLIQYYNGEERAKGNILERFSAQQFPDLHSELNLSSLELGDSALYFCASSVGRGQGDNQPQHFGDGTRLSIL.

The chain uses TRBV4-1 and TRBJ2-1; perhaps TRBD2 as D (5 bases). The V end was cut by 0 bases, the J end by 9 bases, with 12 bases between. Per the germline V gene, CDR1 is MGHRA and CDR2 is YSYEKL. The CDR3 consists of 14 residues. CDR3 amino acids: CASSQDLTGSEQFF. The CDR3 nucleotides read TGCGCCAGCAGCCAAGATCTGACTGGGAGTGAGCAGTTCTTC.

This clone has a handful of counts. CDR3 coding DNA: TGTGCCAGCAGTGAAAGGGGCCAGGGAGGCATTCAGTACTTC. Translated: CASSERGQGGIQYF. This sequence joins TRBV6-1 and TRBJ2-4; perhaps TRBD2 as D (6 bases). The CDR3 extends over 14 amino acids. CDR1 and CDR2 from the germline V gene are MNHNS and SASEGT. Trimming took off 2 bases at V and 9 bases at J, with 14 bases between the two ends.

The rearrangement joins TRBV10-3 to TRBJ2-7, with 7 nucleotides matching TRBD1. CDR3 size: 13 residues. The ends lost 6 bases at V and 3 bases at J; junction bases unmatched: 5. Germline V gives CDR1 ENHRY, CDR2 SYGVKD. The CDR3, as DNA: TGTGCCATCAGGACAGGGACCGACTACGAGCAGTACTTC. Translating it yields CAIRTGTDYEQYF.

The chain uses TRBV5-1 and TRBJ2-3, with D possibly being TRBD2 (5 bases). The germline V gene encodes CDR1 SGHRS and CDR2 YFSETQ. This CDR3 is 15 amino acids long. Trimming removed 0 bases at V and 5 bases at J, with 13 bases between. The CDR3 spells CASSLERTRLDTQYF. CDR3 bases: TGCGCCAGCAGCTTGGAACGCACTAGATTAGATACGCAGTATTTT.

This clone showed up just a few times. The V call is TRBV30, the J call TRBJ2-5; 7 nucleotides align to TRBD2. The length of the CDR3 is 17 residues. Germline loops: CDR1 GTSNPN, CDR2 SVGIG (reference sequence). With V trimmed by 3 bases and J by 2 bases, 15 bases remained unmatched. CDR3 DNA sequence: TGTGCCTGGAGCCCCGGATTGGCGGGAGTTTATCAAGAGACCCAGTACTTC. Residues: CAWSPGLAGVYQETQYF.

This clone was observed a handful of times. The sample carries other DNA sequences with the same CDR3. V gene TRBV30 combines with J gene TRBJ2-7, with unresolved D. Germline CDR1 GTSNPN, CDR2 SVGIG (reference sequence). Trimming left V 5 bases short and J 2 bases short, with 7 bases between. The CDR3 is made up of 11 amino acids. The CDR3 here is CAWSSAYEQYF. The DNA for the CDR3 is TGTGCCTGGTCTTCAGCCTACGAGCAGTACTTC.

This clone showed up just a few times. The rearrangement links TRBV6-6 to TRBJ2-7; 12 bases are shared with TRBD2. The V segment lost 5 bases and the J segment 2 bases; nucleotides outside the gene matches: 4. This CDR3 contains 15 residues. Per the germline V gene, CDR1 is MNHNY and CDR2 is SVGAGI (reference sequence). The CDR3 protein is CASSDPSGRAYEQYF. CDR3 coding DNA: TGTGCCAGCAGTGATCCTAGCGGGAGGGCCTACGAGCAGTACTTC.

CDR3 loop: CASSSLTNQPQHF. For the CDR3, the DNA is TGTGCCAGCAGTTCCCTAACCAATCAGCCCCAGCATTTT. V is TRBV28 and J is TRBJ1-5; D call uncertain. The ends were cut back, 4 bases at V and 3 bases at J, with 7 bases in the middle. The CDR3 loop spans 13 amino acids. Germline lookup yields CDR1 MDHEN and CDR2 SYDVKM.

A few counts support this clone. V usage is TRBV25-1 and J usage is TRBJ2-1; D is uncertain. Germline CDR1 is MGHDK and CDR2 is SYGVNS. The CDR3 has 17 residues. V lost 3 bases, J lost 1 base, and 16 bases lay in between. CDR3 region: CASSEGSASRSYNEQFF. CDR3 DNA sequence: TGTGCCAGCAGTGAGGGCTCGGCCTCCCGATCCTACAATGAGCAGTTCTTC. Full variable domain (rest looked up from reference TRBV25-1 and TRBJ2-1): EADIYQTPRYLVIGTGKKITLECSQTMGHDKMYWYQQDPGMELHLIHYSYGVNSTEKGDLSSESTVSRIRTEHFPLTLESARPSHTSQYLCASSEGSASRSYNEQFFGPGTRLTVL.

The chain links TRBV15 to TRBJ2-5; 7 nucleotides align to TRBD1. Germline CDR1 is LNHNV and CDR2 is YYDKDF (reference sequence). Trimming took 0 bases from V and 3 from J; bases not matched to a gene: 4. The CDR3 has 15 residues. CDR3 sequence: CATSRERQGEETQYF. CDR3 coding DNA: TGTGCCACCAGCAGAGAACGCCAGGGGGAAGAGACCCAGTACTTC.

The chain joins TRBV7-3 to TRBJ2-3; D might be TRBD2 (6 bases). The CDR3 has 14 residues. V lost 5 bases and J lost 5, with 14 bases in between. Germline CDR1 is SGHTA and CDR2 is FQGTGA. This chain's CDR3 is CASSPQEGLDTQYF. The CDR3, as DNA: TGTGCCAGCAGCCCTCAGGAGGGCTTAGATACGCAGTATTTT.

This clone was seen more than once but under ten times. The rearrangement joins TRBV6-5 to TRBJ1-1; D unclear. V dropped 5 bases and J dropped 9 bases, with 16 bases sitting between them. Germline loops: CDR1 MNHEY, CDR2 SVGAGI. The CDR3 consists of 13 residues. CDR3 amino acids: CASSPIDNPKAFF. In DNA, the CDR3 is TGTGCCAGCAGTCCCATCGACAATCCAAAAGCTTTCTTT.

This clone was counted between two and nine times. The chain carries TRBV5-1 and TRBJ2-7; 7 nucleotides match TRBD1. CDR1 is SGHRS, CDR2 YFSETQ, per germline. Trimming cost V 0 bases and J 2 bases; bases outside gene matches: 5. CDR3 length: 15 amino acids. This chain's CDR3 is CASSLEGTVAYEQYF. The CDR3 nucleotides read TGCGCCAGCAGCTTGGAAGGGACAGTAGCCTACGAGCAGTACTTC.

This clone has more than one count but fewer than ten. The rearrangement joins TRBV6-6 to TRBJ2-1; D might be TRBD2 (5 bases). The V and J ends lost 6 bases and 8 bases respectively, with 14 bases between them. The CDR3 loop spans 13 amino acids. CDR1 MNHNY and CDR2 SVGAGI come from the germline V gene (reference sequence). CDR3 loop: CASSEGFGDEQFF. The CDR3 bases are TGTGCCAGCAGCGAGGGTTTTGGCGATGAGCAGTTCTTC.

There are a few counts of this clone. J is TRBJ1-4 and V is TRBV5-4; the match to TRBD1 covers 9 bases. Germline CDR1 reads SGHNT; CDR2 reads YYREEE (reference sequence). With V trimmed by 1 base and J by 7 bases, 5 bases remained unmatched. This CDR3 has 15 residues. The CDR3 sequence is CASSLTTGGLEKLFF. CDR3 sequence (DNA): TGTGCCAGCAGCTTGACAACAGGGGGCCTTGAAAAACTGTTTTTT.

Only a few counts were recorded for this clone. The CDR3 sequence is CASRHSTGMETQYF. In nucleotides, the CDR3 is TGTGCCAGCCGTCATTCTACAGGGATGGAGACCCAGTACTTC. The rearrangement joins TRBV28 to TRBJ2-5; weak D call: TRBD1 (6 bases). Trimming stripped 8 bases from V and 5 bases from J, with 18 bases between. This CDR3 region has 14 residues. CDR1 and CDR2 from the germline V gene are MDHEN and SYDVKM.

This chain connects TRBV5-1 to TRBJ2-5, with 8 bases fitting TRBD2. The CDR3 loop spans 14 amino acids. V trimming: 4 bases; J trimming: 3 bases; junction bases outside the gene matches: 5. CDR1 is SGHRS and CDR2 is YFSETQ in the germline V gene. CDR3 sequence reads: CASSPGREEETQYF. CDR3 in DNA: TGCGCCAGCAGCCCCGGGAGGGAGGAAGAGACCCAGTACTTC.

J is TRBJ1-1 and V is TRBV29-1, with D unclear. Deletions cut 4 bases from V and 3 bases from J, with 15 bases between. CDR1 and CDR2 (germline): SQVTM, ANQGSEA. The CDR3 runs 14 residues. The CDR3 here is CSVGSGLRDTEAFF. CDR3 DNA sequence: TGCAGCGTTGGGTCAGGCTTGCGGGACACTGAAGCTTTCTTT.

This clone was counted only a few times. The chain combines TRBV28 with TRBJ2-7; 9 bases map to TRBD2. Germline loops: CDR1 MDHEN, CDR2 SYDVKM. CDR3 length: 15 residues. V shed 5 bases and J 0 bases; nucleotides not matched to a gene: 5. The CDR3 reads CASSPAGGPSYEQYF. The CDR3 DNA is TGTGCCAGCAGTCCCGCGGGGGGGCCCTCCTACGAGCAGTACTTC.

A few counts support this clone. The chain uses TRBV19 and TRBJ2-2, with a tentative D call TRBD2 (5 bases). Per the germline V gene, CDR1 is LNHDA and CDR2 is SQIVND (reference sequence). Between the trimmed V and J ends, which lost 8 bases and 6 bases, there was a span of 19 bases. This CDR3 is built from 15 residues. CDR3 sequence (DNA): TGTGCCAGTTCCGACCTAGCTTGGGCCGCCGGGGAGCTGTTTTTT. Its protein product is CASSDLAWAAGELFF. The variable domain in full, completed from reference TRBV19 and TRBJ2-2, reads DGGITQSPKYLFRKEGQNVTLSCEQNLNHDAMYWYRQDPGQGLRLIYYSQIVNDFQKGDIAEGYSVSREKKESFPLTVTSAQKNPTAFYLCASSDLAWAAGELFFGEGSRLTVL.

Only one count was recorded for this clone. The gene calls are TRBV28 and TRBJ1-2, with D perhaps TRBD1 (5 bases). Germline V gives CDR1 MDHEN, CDR2 SYDVKM. The V end was cut by 1 base, the J end by 4 bases, with 13 bases between. The CDR3 length is 15 residues. The chain's CDR3 is CASSLSRRASYGYTF. The CDR3 nucleotides read TGTGCCAGCAGTTTATCCCGCAGGGCCTCCTATGGCTACACCTTC.